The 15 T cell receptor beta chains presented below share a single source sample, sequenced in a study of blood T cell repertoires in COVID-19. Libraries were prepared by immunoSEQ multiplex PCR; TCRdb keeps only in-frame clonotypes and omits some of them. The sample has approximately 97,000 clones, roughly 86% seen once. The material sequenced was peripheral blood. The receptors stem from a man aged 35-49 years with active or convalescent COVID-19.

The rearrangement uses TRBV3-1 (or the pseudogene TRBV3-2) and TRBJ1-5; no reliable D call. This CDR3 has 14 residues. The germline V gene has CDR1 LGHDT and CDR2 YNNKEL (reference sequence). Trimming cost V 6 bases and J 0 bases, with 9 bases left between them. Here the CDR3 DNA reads TGTGCCAGCAGTCTCCGCGGTAGCAATCAGCCCCAGCATTTT. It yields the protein CASSLRGSNQPQHF.

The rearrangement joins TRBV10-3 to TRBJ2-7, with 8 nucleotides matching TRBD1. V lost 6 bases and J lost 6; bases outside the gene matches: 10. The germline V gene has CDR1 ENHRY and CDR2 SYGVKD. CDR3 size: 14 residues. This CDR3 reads CAIRRTEQGAEQYF. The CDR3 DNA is TGTGCCATCAGGAGGACTGAGCAGGGGGCCGAGCAGTACTTC.

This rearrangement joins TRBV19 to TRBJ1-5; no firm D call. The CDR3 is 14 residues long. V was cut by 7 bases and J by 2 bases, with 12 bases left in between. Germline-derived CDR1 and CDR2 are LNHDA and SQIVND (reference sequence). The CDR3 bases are TGTGCCAGTATCGGGATTCAGGGCAATCAGCCCCAGCATTTT. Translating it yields CASIGIQGNQPQHF.

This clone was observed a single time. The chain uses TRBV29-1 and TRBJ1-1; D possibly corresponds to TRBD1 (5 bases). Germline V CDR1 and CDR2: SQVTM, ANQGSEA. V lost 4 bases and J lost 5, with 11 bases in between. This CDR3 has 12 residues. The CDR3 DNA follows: TGCAGCGTTGTAAGGGGCTTAACTGAAGCTTTCTTT. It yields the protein CSVVRGLTEAFF.

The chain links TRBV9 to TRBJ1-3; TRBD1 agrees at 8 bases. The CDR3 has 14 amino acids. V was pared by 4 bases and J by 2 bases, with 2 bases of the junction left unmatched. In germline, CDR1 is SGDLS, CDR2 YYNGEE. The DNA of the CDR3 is TGTGCCAGCAGCCTGACAGGGGCTGGAAACACCATATATTTT. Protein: CASSLTGAGNTIYF.

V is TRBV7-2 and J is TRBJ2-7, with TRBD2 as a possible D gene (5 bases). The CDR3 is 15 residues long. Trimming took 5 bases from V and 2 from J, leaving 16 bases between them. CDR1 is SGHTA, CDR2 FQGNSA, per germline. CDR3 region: CASSLGPGSTYEQYF. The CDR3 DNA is TGTGCCAGCAGCCTGGGCCCGGGGTCCACCTACGAGCAGTACTTC. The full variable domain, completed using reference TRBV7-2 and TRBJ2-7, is GAGVSQSPSNKVTEKGKDVELRCDPISGHTALYWYRQSLGQGLEFLIYFQGNSAPDKSGLPSDRFSAERTGGSVSTLTIQRTQQEDSAVYLCASSLGPGSTYEQYFGPGTRLTVT.

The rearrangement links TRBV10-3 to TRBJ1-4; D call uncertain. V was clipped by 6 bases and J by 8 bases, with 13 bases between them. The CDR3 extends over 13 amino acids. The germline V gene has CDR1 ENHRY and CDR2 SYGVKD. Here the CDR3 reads CAISPGVFEKLFF. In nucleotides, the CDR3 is TGTGCCATCAGCCCCGGGGTCTTCGAAAAACTGTTTTTT.

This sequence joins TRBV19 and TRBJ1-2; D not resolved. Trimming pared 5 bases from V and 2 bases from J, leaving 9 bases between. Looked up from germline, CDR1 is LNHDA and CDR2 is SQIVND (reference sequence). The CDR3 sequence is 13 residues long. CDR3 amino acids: CASSLTSNYGYTF. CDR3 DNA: TGTGCCAGTAGTCTTACATCAAACTATGGCTACACCTTC.

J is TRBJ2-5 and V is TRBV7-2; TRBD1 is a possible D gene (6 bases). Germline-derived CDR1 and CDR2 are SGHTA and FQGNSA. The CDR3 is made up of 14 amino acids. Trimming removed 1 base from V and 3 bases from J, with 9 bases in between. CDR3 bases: TGTGCCAGCAGCTTAGACAGGGTAAAAGAGACCCAGTACTTC. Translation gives CASSLDRVKETQYF.

The CDR3 DNA is TGTGCCAGCAGCTTAAGGACTAGCGGGCTCACCGGGGAGCTGTTTTTT. Protein sequence: CASSLRTSGLTGELFF. V gene TRBV7-6 combines with J gene TRBJ2-2; 11 bases match TRBD2. This CDR3 has 16 residues. CDR1 is SGHVS, CDR2 FNYEAQ, per germline. The trim removed 2 bases at V and 4 bases at J, leaving 3 bases unmatched. Full variable domain (missing parts from reference TRBV7-6 and TRBJ2-2): GAGVSQSPRYKVTKRGQDVALRCDPISGHVSLYWYRQALGQGPEFLTYFNYEAQQDKSGLPNDRFSAERPEGSISTLTIQRTEQRDSAMYRCASSLRTSGLTGELFFGEGSRLTVL.

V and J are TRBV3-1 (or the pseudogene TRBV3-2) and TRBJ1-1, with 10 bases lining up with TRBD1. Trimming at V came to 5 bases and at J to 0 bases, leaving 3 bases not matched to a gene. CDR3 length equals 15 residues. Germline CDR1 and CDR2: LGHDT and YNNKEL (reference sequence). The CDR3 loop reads CASSEDRGMNTEAFF. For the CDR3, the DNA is TGTGCCAGCAGCGAGGACAGGGGGATGAACACTGAAGCTTTCTTT.

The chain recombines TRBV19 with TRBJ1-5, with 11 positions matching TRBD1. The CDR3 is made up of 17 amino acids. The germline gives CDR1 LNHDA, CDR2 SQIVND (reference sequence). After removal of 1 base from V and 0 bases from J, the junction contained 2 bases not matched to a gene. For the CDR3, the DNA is TGTGCCAGTAGTATAGTCGGGACAGGGGGTAGCAATCAGCCCCAGCATTTT. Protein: CASSIVGTGGSNQPQHF.

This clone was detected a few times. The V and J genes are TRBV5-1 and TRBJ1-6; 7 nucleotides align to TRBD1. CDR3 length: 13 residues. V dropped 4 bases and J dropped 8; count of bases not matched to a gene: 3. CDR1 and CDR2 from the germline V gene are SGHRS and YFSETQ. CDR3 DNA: TGCGCCAGCAGCGGGACAGCCGATTCACCCCTCCACTTT. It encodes CASSGTADSPLHF. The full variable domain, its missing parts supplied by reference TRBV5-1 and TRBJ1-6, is KAGVTQTPRYLIKTRGQQVTLSCSPISGHRSVSWYQQTPGQGLQFLFEYFSETQRNKGNFPGRFSGRQFSNSRSEMNVSTLELGDSALYLCASSGTADSPLHFGNGTRLTVT.

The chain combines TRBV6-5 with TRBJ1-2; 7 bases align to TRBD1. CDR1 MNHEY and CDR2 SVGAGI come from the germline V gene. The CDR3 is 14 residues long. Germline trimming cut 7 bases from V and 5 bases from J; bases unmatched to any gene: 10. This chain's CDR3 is CASIPSGGRYGYTF. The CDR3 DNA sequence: TGTGCCAGCATCCCCTCAGGGGGGCGGTATGGCTACACCTTC.

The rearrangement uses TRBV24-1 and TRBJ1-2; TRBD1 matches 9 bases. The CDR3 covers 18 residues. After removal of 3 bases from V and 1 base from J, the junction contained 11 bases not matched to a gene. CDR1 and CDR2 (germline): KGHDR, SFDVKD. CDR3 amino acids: CATSDPRTGEGGNYGYTF. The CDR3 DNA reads TGTGCCACCAGTGATCCAAGGACAGGGGAAGGGGGTAACTATGGCTACACCTTC.